The next 24 T cell receptor beta chains were all read from a single sample in a study of siplizumab effects on memory and regulatory T cells. Measured with immunoSEQ multiplex PCR; TCRdb has only the in-frame clones, and not every one. This table has 100,000 or so clones, 91% appearing once. The sample comprised CD4+ T cells sorted from blood. The receptors stem from a human donor in good health. Some clones in this sample may be carry-over from other donors' samples.

V is TRBV11-2 and J is TRBJ1-2; 9 positions agree with TRBD1. This CDR3 spans 16 amino acids. J lost 5 bases, V lost 5 bases, and 12 bases had no gene match. Germline CDR1 reads SGHAT; CDR2 reads FQNNGV. The CDR3: CASSTPRTGAGYGYTF. The DNA of the CDR3 is TGTGCCAGCAGCACTCCTCGGACAGGGGCGGGGTATGGCTACACCTTC.

V is TRBV5-6 and J is TRBJ2-3, with no clear D. CDR3 length: 16 amino acids. CDR1 and CDR2 (germline): SGHDT, YYEEEE. The germline V and J ends were trimmed by 6 bases and 4 bases, with 21 bases remaining between them. The CDR3 protein is CASKADPILVSDTQYF. The DNA for the CDR3 is TGTGCCAGCAAGGCGGACCCCATTCTAGTTTCAGATACGCAGTATTTT.

The chain has TRBV19 and TRBJ2-3; TRBD2 aligns across 9 bases. Per the germline V gene, CDR1 is LNHDA and CDR2 is SQIVND (reference sequence). This CDR3 comprises 15 residues. The ends lost 6 bases at V and 1 base at J; junction bases unmatched: 5. The CDR3 DNA follows: TGTGCCAGTAGGACCTGGACTAGCGGCACAGATACGCAGTATTTT. It encodes CASRTWTSGTDTQYF.

The CDR3 sequence is CASTWTDTQYF. The CDR3 DNA sequence: TGTGCCAGCACCTGGACAGATACGCAGTATTTT. This chain links TRBV2 with TRBJ2-3; the D is unclear. The CDR3 spans 11 residues. Germline CDR1 is SNHLY and CDR2 is FYNNEI. Trimming pared 7 bases from V and 3 bases from J, leaving 5 bases between.

The chain links TRBV5-1 to TRBJ1-1, with unresolved D. Deletions cut 0 bases from V and 1 base from J, with 10 bases between. Germline V gives CDR1 SGHRS, CDR2 YFSETQ. This CDR3 has 15 amino acids. The CDR3 protein is CASSLGGRRNTEAFF. CDR3 sequence (DNA): TGCGCCAGCAGCTTGGGAGGTCGGAGGAACACTGAAGCTTTCTTT.

The CDR3 protein is CASRRWAGAEGYF. The CDR3, as DNA: TGTGCCAGCAGGAGGTGGGCAGGAGCCGAGGGGTACTTC. This rearrangement joins TRBV28 to TRBJ2-7; D is perhaps TRBD2 (5 bases). V was clipped by 6 bases and J by 12 bases, with 21 bases between them. CDR1 is MDHEN and CDR2 is SYDVKM in the germline V gene. This CDR3 region has 13 residues.

This chain joins TRBV28 and TRBJ2-7; D not certain. The CDR3 is 13 amino acids. V was shortened by 6 bases and J by 2 bases, with 11 bases between the two germline ends. The germline gives CDR1 MDHEN, CDR2 SYDVKM. The CDR3 DNA reads TGTGCCAGCAGGAGTGGCGGAACCTACGAGCAGTACTTC. This sequence encodes CASRSGGTYEQYF.

J is TRBJ2-7 and V is TRBV7-9, with unresolved D. V was trimmed by 5 bases and J by 3 bases, leaving 11 bases between them. Germline CDR1 SEHNR, CDR2 FQNEAQ (reference sequence). The CDR3 length is 13 residues. DNA for the CDR3: TGTGCCAGCAGCGCGCCGGGCCACTACGAGCAGTACTTC. Translation gives CASSAPGHYEQYF.

This clone has only one observation. This chain joins TRBV6-1 and TRBJ2-7, with a tentative D call TRBD2 (5 bases). V was shortened by 5 bases and J by 5 bases, with 7 bases between the two germline ends. The CDR3 contains 11 residues. Germline V gene lookup returns CDR1 MNHNS and CDR2 SASEGT. CDR3 sequence: CASSQLDEQYF. The CDR3 region has the DNA TGTGCCAGCAGTCAACTAGACGAGCAGTACTTC.

J is TRBJ2-5 and V is TRBV5-1; 12 bases line up with TRBD1. V trimming: 4 bases; J trimming: 1 base; junction bases outside the gene matches: 2. The CDR3 is 15 residues long. Per germline, CDR1 SGHRS and CDR2 YFSETQ. DNA of the CDR3: TGCGCCAGCAGCACGGGACAGGGGGCCCAAGAGACCCAGTACTTC. This translates into CASSTGQGAQETQYF.

V gene TRBV10-3 combines with J gene TRBJ1-1; D not resolved. Trimming left V 7 bases short and J 5 bases short, with 17 bases between. Germline lookup yields CDR1 ENHRY and CDR2 SYGVKD. The CDR3 spans 14 residues. This chain's CDR3 is CAITNKEGRTEAFF. CDR3 sequence (DNA): TGTGCCATCACCAACAAAGAGGGAAGGACTGAAGCTTTCTTT.

This clone was seen only a few times. The rearrangement links TRBV2 to TRBJ2-7; 8 nucleotides align to TRBD1. Germline CDR1 reads SNHLY; CDR2 reads FYNNEI. Trimming took 5 bases from V and 4 from J; bases not matched to a gene: 1. This CDR3 region has 12 residues. The CDR3 here is CASSRDRYEQYF. The CDR3 coding sequence is TGTGCCAGCAGTCGGGACAGGTACGAGCAGTACTTC. The entire variable domain, with the rest obtained from reference TRBV2 and TRBJ2-7, is as follows: EPEVTQTPSHQVTQMGQEVILRCVPISNHLYFYWYRQILGQKVEFLVSFYNNEISEKSEIFDDQFSVERPDGSNFTLKIRSTKLEDSAMYFCASSRDRYEQYFGPGTRLTVT.

V gene TRBV7-9 combines with J gene TRBJ1-4; D unclear. This CDR3 is built from 15 residues. V was clipped by 1 base and J by 4 bases, with 10 bases between them. CDR1 and CDR2 from the germline V gene are SEHNR and FQNEAQ (reference sequence). This CDR3 is CASSLDSLYNEKLFF. In nucleotides, the CDR3 is TGTGCCAGCAGCTTAGACAGTCTATATAATGAAAAACTGTTTTTT.

The sample holds one count of this clone. J is TRBJ1-2 and V is TRBV11-1; no clear D gene. Germline V CDR1 and CDR2: SGHAT, FQDESV (reference sequence). The CDR3 sequence is 12 residues long. The V end was cut by 5 bases, the J end by 8 bases, with 12 bases between. In nucleotides, the CDR3 is TGTGCCAGCAGCAAAGAATCGCAGGGCTACACCTTC. Residues: CASSKESQGYTF.

On this clone: The junction does not match germline at one end; this may be a read error. The rearrangement links TRBV2 to TRBJ1-5, with TRBD1 as a possible D gene (6 bases). Germline V gene data show CDR1 as SNHLY and CDR2 as FYNNEI. This CDR3 is 15 amino acids long. The chain's CDR3 is CASSRTGSGNRPQHF. CDR3 sequence (DNA): TGTGCCAGCAGCCGAACAGGGTCCGGGAATCGGCCCCAGCATTTT.

CDR3 loop: CASSVVIIWTVQETQYF. The CDR3 nucleotides are TGTGCCAGCAGCGTAGTTATTATTTGGACAGTCCAAGAGACCCAGTACTTC. The chain joins TRBV9 to TRBJ2-5, with D maybe TRBD1 (6 bases). V gave up 0 bases and J gave up 1 base, with 16 bases separating them. The length of the CDR3 is 17 residues. In germline, CDR1 is SGDLS, CDR2 YYNGEE.

This clone occurred once. The chain joins TRBV10-3 to TRBJ2-7; TRBD1 aligns across 9 bases. This CDR3 region has 18 residues. J was trimmed by 2 bases and V by 6 bases; bases with no gene match: 17. Germline CDR1 reads ENHRY; CDR2 reads SYGVKD. The CDR3 here is CAIRGGGGQGRSTYEQYF. The DNA of the CDR3 is TGTGCCATCAGGGGGGGCGGTGGACAGGGGCGAAGCACCTACGAGCAGTACTTC.

CDR3 DNA sequence: TGTGCCAGCAGCCCCGGGAGGCAGGAGACCCAGTACTTC. Its translation: CASSPGRQETQYF. J is TRBJ2-5 and V is TRBV11-2; 7 bases map to TRBD2. The J segment lost 5 bases and the V segment lost 5 bases, leaving 5 bases of the junction unmatched. This CDR3 has 13 residues. Germline V lookup: CDR1 SGHAT, CDR2 FQNNGV.

V and J are TRBV10-1 and TRBJ2-1, with 16 bases matching TRBD2. The CDR3 length is 16 residues. Germline V gene data show CDR1 as WNHNN and CDR2 as SYGVQD (reference sequence). Trimming took 4 bases from V and 9 from J; bases not matched to a gene: 6. The CDR3 sequence is CASSGGTSGRVGEQFF. The CDR3 DNA reads TGCGCCAGCAGTGGAGGGACTAGCGGGAGGGTTGGTGAGCAGTTCTTC.

This chain connects TRBV7-9 to TRBJ2-3; TRBD1 matches 7 bases. CDR1 is SEHNR and CDR2 is FQNEAQ in the germline V gene (reference sequence). With 5 bases clipped from V and 3 bases from J, the junction kept 5 bases outside the gene matches. The length of the CDR3 is 14 residues. CDR3 sequence (DNA): TGTGCCAGCAGCCTCTCGACAGGGACAGATACGCAGTATTTT. Translating it yields CASSLSTGTDTQYF.

The gene calls are TRBV7-2 and TRBJ2-1, with TRBD2 matching over 11 bases. This CDR3 is 16 amino acids long. V trimming: 1 base; J trimming: 4 bases; junction bases outside the gene matches: 3. The V gene's germline CDR1 is SGHTA and CDR2 FQGNSA. CDR3 loop: CASSLVGTSGYNEQFF. CDR3 coding DNA: TGTGCCAGCAGCTTAGTAGGGACTAGCGGTTACAATGAGCAGTTCTTC.

The chain uses TRBV2 and TRBJ2-2; 11 nucleotides match TRBD2. In germline, CDR1 is SNHLY, CDR2 FYNNEI. J was trimmed by 7 bases and V by 6 bases; bases with no gene match: 7. The CDR3 spans 15 residues. The CDR3 loop is CASSGLAGGHGELFF. The CDR3 region has the DNA TGTGCCAGCAGCGGGCTAGCGGGAGGACACGGGGAGCTGTTTTTT.

The chain employs TRBV5-1 and TRBJ2-5; TRBD1 matches 8 bases. The CDR3 extends over 16 amino acids. Germline lookup yields CDR1 SGHRS and CDR2 YFSETQ. J lost 1 base, V lost 1 base, and 6 bases had no gene match. This CDR3 reads CASSLWGQAIQETQYF. DNA of the CDR3: TGCGCCAGCAGCTTGTGGGGACAGGCGATCCAAGAGACCCAGTACTTC. Full variable domain (outside the CDR3, taken from reference TRBV5-1 and TRBJ2-5): KAGVTQTPRYLIKTRGQQVTLSCSPISGHRSVSWYQQTPGQGLQFLFEYFSETQRNKGNFPGRFSGRQFSNSRSEMNVSTLELGDSALYLCASSLWGQAIQETQYFGPGTRLLVL.

V is TRBV19 and J is TRBJ1-2, with a possible D match to TRBD1 (5 bases). Trimming stripped 7 bases from V and 4 bases from J, with 16 bases between. Germline CDR1 reads LNHDA; CDR2 reads SQIVND (reference sequence). The CDR3 is 14 amino acids. In nucleotides, the CDR3 is TGTGCCAGTACCACGGGGAGGGGAGGCTATGGCTACACCTTC. Translation gives CASTTGRGGYGYTF. The whole variable domain, remainder taken from reference TRBV19 and TRBJ1-2, is DGGITQSPKYLFRKEGQNVTLSCEQNLNHDAMYWYRQDPGQGLRLIYYSQIVNDFQKGDIAEGYSVSREKKESFPLTVTSAQKNPTAFYLCASTTGRGGYGYTFGSGTRLTVV.